This T cell receptor (beta chain) was recorded in a study of monozygotic twins with inflammatory bowel disease. Study-level findings and limits: Background noise in patient repertoires may stem from differing immunosuppressive treatments. Twin concordance left repertoire similarity unchanged, with limited power a possible explanation for this lack of difference. It was in IBD patients that TCRbeta diversity (inverse Simpson) was lower than in healthy co-twins. Subtypes among T cells remained indistinguishable.

CDR1 MNHEY and CDR2 SVGAGI come from the germline V gene. The CDR3 extends over 15 amino acids. Following a re-call of the 5' RACE reads, TCRdb has one entry per CDR3 protein and lacks DNA. The sample holds a few hundred thousand distinct CDR3 sequences. Points on this clonotype: Its antigen is not known.

The sequence was collected from a human donor with ulcerative colitis or Crohn's disease, or a healthy co-twin of an affected twin (not recorded which). The genes are TRBV6-5 and TRBJ2-7; there is no DNA to check the TCRdb D call of TRBD1. The sequencing sample was made of blood. CDR3 protein: CASSYSWGYSYEQYF.